The rows below give T cell receptor beta chains drawn from one sample of a study of blood T cell repertoires in COVID-19. Repertoires were generated with immunoSEQ multiplex PCR, while TCRdb's copy carries only in-frame clones and drops some. The data contain around 250,000 clones, about 91% of them singletons. Sequenced material: PBMCs or T cells enriched from blood (not recorded which). The receptors were sampled from a man aged 35 to 55 who had been exposed to COVID-19. The CDR3 runs from the conserved cysteine through the conserved F or W. D genes are given only for firm matches. A clone size is listed for some rows: how often the clone was seen (once, few, many), or a class if it is expanded.

cdr3_nt,cdr3_aa,v_call,d_call,clone_size,j_call
TGTGCCAGCGGACAGGGGCGTACCTACGAGCAGTACTTC,CASGQGRTYEQYF,TRBV27,TRBD1,few,TRBJ2-7
TGTGCCAGCAGCCAAGTCGGAGATACCTACGAGCAGTACTTC,CASSQVGDTYEQYF,TRBV4-2,.,once,TRBJ2-7
TGTGCCAGCAGTTCAACTGTAACTAATGAAAAACTGTTTTTT,CASSSTVTNEKLFF,TRBV28,.,.,TRBJ1-4
TGTGCCAGCAGTTTAGGGACAGTGAACACCGGGGAGCTGTTTTTT,CASSLGTVNTGELFF,TRBV28,TRBD1,.,TRBJ2-2
TGTGCCAGCAGGGGGGGGGTCGGACAGAACAATGAGCAGTTCTTC,CASRGGVGQNNEQFF,TRBV28,.,.,TRBJ2-1
TGTGCCACCAGTGATTTACGAGGGTCCCACAATGAGCAGTTCTTC,CATSDLRGSHNEQFF,TRBV24-1,.,.,TRBJ2-1
TGTGCCACCAGTCCTCCGGGACACGGCGGGGAGACCCAGTACTTC,CATSPPGHGGETQYF,TRBV24-1,.,.,TRBJ2-5
TGTGCCAGCACTCCCTCGGGGACAGGGGGCGCGATTAACACTGAAGCTTTCTTT,CASTPSGTGGAINTEAFF,TRBV27,TRBD1,.,TRBJ1-1
TGTGCCAGCAGCCCTTTGACCGGGGGCGAGCAGTACTTC,CASSPLTGGEQYF,TRBV9,.,.,TRBJ2-7
TGTGCCAGCAGCTCGCCCTCAGACAGGGCCTACAATGAGCAGTTCTTC,CASSSPSDRAYNEQFF,TRBV13,TRBD1,.,TRBJ2-1